A selection of T cell receptor beta chains follows, all from one sample in a study of radiation and T cells in renal cell carcinoma. Clones were sequenced by immunoSEQ multiplex PCR, and TCRdb holds only the in-frame ones, with some missing. The table lists about 130,000 clones, 70% to 90% of them singletons. The sample in question was blood, obtained from a patient whose treatment included radiotherapy and nephrectomy. These receptors came from a woman aged 45 to 65 with renal cell carcinoma. Both conserved end residues are part of each CDR3. The D gene is left open where the match is weak. Expanded clones are given a class, and other clones once, few, many or no size at all.

cdr3_aa cdr3_nt v_call d_call clone_size j_call
CASSLAPGLNTEAFF TGTGCCAGCAGCCTAGCCCCCGGGCTGAACACTGAAGCTTTCTTT TRBV7-6 - - TRBJ1-1
CASREGQGNNYGYTF TGTGCCAGCAGGGAGGGACAGGGGAATAACTATGGCTACACCTTC TRBV5-6 TRBD1 - TRBJ1-2
CASRSTGNTEAFF TGTGCCAGCAGGTCTACAGGGAACACTGAAGCTTTCTTT TRBV25-1 - few TRBJ1-1
CASSTPGTDYGYTF TGTGCCAGTAGCACCCCCGGGACGGACTATGGCTACACCTTC TRBV19 - - TRBJ1-2
CATNRGIAGPDGELFF TGTGCCACCAACAGGGGAATAGCGGGGCCCGACGGGGAGCTGTTTTTT TRBV2 - few TRBJ2-2
CASSPQGNQPQHF TGTGCCAGCAGTCCACAGGGAAATCAGCCCCAGCATTTT TRBV6-5 - - TRBJ1-5
CATNPGGATVEKLFF TGTGCCACCAACCCGGGGGGGGCGACCGTTGAAAAACTGTTTTTT TRBV5-4 - - TRBJ1-4
CASSLRDRAGLYF TGTGCCAGCAGCTTAAGGGACAGGGCAGGGCTGTATTTT TRBV11-2 TRBD1 - TRBJ2-3
CASSFFSGTSDGNEQFF TGCGCCAGCAGCTTTTTCTCCGGGACTAGCGATGGCAATGAGCAGTTCTTC TRBV5-1 TRBD2 - TRBJ2-1
CASSVVDRMNTEAFF TGTGCCAGCAGCGTAGTCGACAGGATGAACACTGAAGCTTTCTTT TRBV9 - - TRBJ1-1
CASRGDGTSVGTGELFF TGTGCCAGCAGGGGAGACGGGACTAGCGTCGGCACCGGGGAGCTGTTTTTT TRBV2 TRBD2 - TRBJ2-2
CASSFQGSKTQPQHF TGTGCCAGCAGTTTTCAGGGAAGTAAGACCCAGCCCCAGCATTTT TRBV28 - - TRBJ1-5
CASSITPFYSNQPQHF TGTGCCAGTAGTATTACACCCTTTTATAGCAATCAGCCCCAGCATTTT TRBV19 - - TRBJ1-5
CASNYDRRYQETQYF TGTGCCAGCAACTACGACAGGAGATACCAAGAGACCCAGTACTTC TRBV2 - - TRBJ2-5
CASSLEGYYEQYF TGCGCCAGCAGCTTGGAGGGGTATTACGAGCAGTACTTC TRBV5-1 - - TRBJ2-7
CASTTQGEKLFF TGTGCCAGCACTACACAAGGGGAAAAACTGTTTTTT TRBV25-1 - - TRBJ1-4
CADKRRRTYEQYF TGTGCCGACAAACGAAGACGTACCTACGAGCAGTACTTC TRBV14 - - TRBJ2-7
CASSVDQGSGNTIYF TGTGCCAGCAGCGTAGACCAGGGGTCTGGAAACACCATATATTTT TRBV9 - - TRBJ1-3
CASSETGPGNTIYF TGTGCCAGCAGTGAGACAGGGCCTGGAAACACCATATATTTT TRBV25-1 TRBD1 - TRBJ1-3
CASSVDRGHYEQYF TGTGCCAGCAGTGTCGACAGGGGGCACTACGAGCAGTACTTC TRBV2 TRBD1 - TRBJ2-7
CASSYQGGGNTEAFF TGTGCCAGCAGCTACCAGGGAGGGGGGAACACTGAAGCTTTCTTT TRBV7-2 - - TRBJ1-1
CASSGQGHGELFF TGTGCCAGCAGTGGCCAGGGGCACGGGGAGCTGTTTTTT TRBV2 - - TRBJ2-2
CSVATGRGEQFF TGCAGCGTTGCAACAGGGAGAGGGGAGCAGTTCTTC TRBV29-1 - - TRBJ2-1
CASSEAGRDNQPQHF TGTGCCAGCAGTGAAGCTGGCAGGGACAATCAGCCCCAGCATTTT TRBV6-1 - - TRBJ1-5
CASSRTGPNEKLFF TGTGCCAGCAGCCGGACAGGCCCTAATGAAAAACTGTTTTTT TRBV7-2 TRBD1 - TRBJ1-4
CASSPSGGGPYEQYF TGTGCCAGCAGCCCCTCGGGCGGGGGGCCCTACGAGCAGTACTTC TRBV6-5 TRBD2 - TRBJ2-7
CASSLRQHNSPLHF TGTGCCAGCAGCTTAAGACAGCATAATTCACCCCTCCACTTT TRBV5-6 - - TRBJ1-6